This T cell receptor beta chain was captured by sequencing in a study of PD-1 and CTLA-4 blockade in melanoma. Worth noting for this clone: Other DNA sequences from this sample encode an identical CDR3 as well.

Germline V gene data show CDR1 as LGHDT and CDR2 as YNNKEL (reference sequence). The CDR3 covers 14 residues. The junction had 3 bases not matched to a gene; V was cut back by 3 bases and J by 3 bases. Sequenced by immunoSEQ multiplex PCR; TCRdb stores in-frame clones only, minus some. The sample lists under 40,000 clones; roughly nine tenths were seen once. The origin of this receptor is a human donor with melanoma. This specimen consisted of CD8+ T cells from peripheral blood, obtained from a patient given anti-PD-1 treatment. This chain joins TRBV3-1 (or the pseudogene TRBV3-2) and TRBJ2-7; 9 nucleotides align to TRBD1. The CDR3 DNA reads TGTGCCAGCAGCCACCGGGACAGGGACTACGAGCAGTACTTC. Encoded protein: CASSHRDRDYEQYF.